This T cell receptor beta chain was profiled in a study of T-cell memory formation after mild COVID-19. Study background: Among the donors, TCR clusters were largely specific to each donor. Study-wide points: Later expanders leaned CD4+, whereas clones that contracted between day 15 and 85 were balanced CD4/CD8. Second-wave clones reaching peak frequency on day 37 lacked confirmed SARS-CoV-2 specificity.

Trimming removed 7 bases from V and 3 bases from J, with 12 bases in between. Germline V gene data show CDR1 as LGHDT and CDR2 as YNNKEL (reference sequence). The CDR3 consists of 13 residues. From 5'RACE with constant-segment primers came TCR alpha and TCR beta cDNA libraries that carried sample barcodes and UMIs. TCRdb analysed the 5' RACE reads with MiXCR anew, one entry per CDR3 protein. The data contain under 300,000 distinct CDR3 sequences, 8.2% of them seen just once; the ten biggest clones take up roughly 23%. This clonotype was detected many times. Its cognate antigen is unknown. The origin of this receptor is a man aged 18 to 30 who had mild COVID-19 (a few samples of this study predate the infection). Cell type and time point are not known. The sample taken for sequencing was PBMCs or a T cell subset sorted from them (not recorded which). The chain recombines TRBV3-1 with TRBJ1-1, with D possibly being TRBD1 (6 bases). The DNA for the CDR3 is TGTGCCAGCATGAAACAGGGTTACACTGAAGCTTTCTTT. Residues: CASMKQGYTEAFF.